This entry is about one TCR beta chain. Its binding antigen is unknown. No per-base quality is available; no much larger clone lies one base away. Library prep was done by the immunoSEQ multiplex PCR assay. A mixture of 60 forward primers for TCR Vbeta segments and 13 reverse primers for TCR Jbeta segments was used in the multiplex PCR. Amplification of the CDR3 region of rearranged TCR beta genes was performed with a multiplex PCR assay on genomic DNA. The Illumina HiSeq System was used to sequence the amplified TCR beta libraries as 87-base-pair reads. On the authors' methods: A later analysis tallied roughly 76 million unique TCR beta chains across the 610 or so repertoires, and roughly 11 million of those chains were shared by two or more donors. A nearest-neighbor algorithm error-corrected the raw reads and collapsed the reads into unique sequences, merging closely related sequences to remove PCR and sequencing errors. V, D and J gene segments were assigned by aligning CDR3 sequences to IMGT reference sequences. For a sequence to be retained, a match of at least six nucleotides was required to both a V gene segment and a J gene segment. Rearrangements were classified as productive when the CDR3 lacked stop codons and remained in frame with V and J, and all other rearrangements were classified as non-productive. CDR3 was defined by IMGT convention, running from the second conserved V-encoded cysteine to the conserved J-encoded phenylalanine. In an earlier analysis of just under 600 of the donors, sequences lacking an unambiguous match to a single V gene segment were excluded. An earlier analysis of a few hundred of the donors classified V segments as functional when productive rearrangements were above 56.7% and as segregating when the standard deviation between donors was above 5%. A statistical classification framework was built to diagnose cytomegalovirus status from the catalog of TCR beta chain sequences. A later analysis assigned V and J genes by comparing TCR nucleotide sequences with IMGT/GENE-DB human TR gene sequences. Using the TCRdist pipeline, a later analysis assigned CDR3 sequences along with most-parsimonious VDJ recombination scenarios. In a later analysis, every TCR beta chain was defined by the combination of its CDR3 amino acid sequence and its V-gene family, and reads without a unique V-gene family were dropped. To address suspected cross-contamination and a sequencing artifact, a later analysis removed approximately 590 highly shared, low-generation-probability nucleotide sequences. For each public chain, a later analysis derived a clonal expansion index from normalized ranks of inferred template counts within each repertoire. A later analysis computed generation probabilities with a VDJ recombination model fitted to out-of-frame rearrangements, and checked the results against IGoR. Hypergeometric tests were used in a later analysis to score TCR-TCR, TCR-HLA and TCR-CMV co-occurrence, with a repertoire-size bias correction applied to the TCR pairs. In a later analysis, false discovery rates were estimated by permuting HLA or CMV assignments 20 times. A later analysis grouped co-occurring TCRs with DBSCAN, adding TCRdist sequence similarity when clustering within HLA-allele-positive subsets. Repertoires with fewer than 30,000 or more than 120,000 public chains, plus five repertoires with anomalous nucleotide sharing, were excluded from co-occurrence clustering. TCRdb's version of the immuneACCESS table is confined to in-frame rearrangements and falls short of the full clone set. An unresolved V gene accounts for under half of the shortfall where checked; the remainder is of unknown origin. For V, J and clone size, that table is used; D and trimming come from the DNA. The sample data list over 120,000 clones, and under 80% of these were observed just once. The ten largest clones add up to around 4.7% of the sample.

The cohort comprised fewer than 750 healthy bone marrow donors. At the time of sampling, every cohort member was nominally healthy, though immune exposures that went unrecorded were likely present. The donor tested CMV seropositive and was one of the 289 seropositive cohort members. A peripheral blood sample was collected from each donor, and TCR beta sequencing was performed on peripheral blood mononuclear cells. Genomic DNA was extracted from the blood cell samples with the Qiagen DNeasy Blood Extraction Kit. The data were obtained in a study of cytomegalovirus exposure and HLA in healthy donors (dated by TCRdb to the late 2010s). Context from the whole study: An earlier analysis of 587 of the donors reported about 280 Gb of sequence data and 95 million to 120 million unique TCR beta sequences obtained from about 200 million T cells. An early release covering more than 500 HLA-typed donors comprised about 310 gigabases of sequencing data and around 80 million unique TCR sequences. The genetic ancestry cluster associated with self-reported Caucasian donors included 81% of the 300 to 450 genotyped donors. The study aimed to test whether cataloging public T cell receptors could reveal signatures of past pathogen exposure. The study used immunosequencing to profile the T cell repertoires of under 700 subjects and linked those repertoires to cytomegalovirus serostatus. A separate validation cohort of roughly 120 different subjects was used in addition to the roughly 620-subject first cohort. The study combined high-throughput TCR immunosequencing, statistical association of individual TCRs with disease status, and machine learning to predict cytomegalovirus infection status. A later analysis re-examined previously published TCR beta repertoires from just over 650 donors and added high-resolution HLA genotyping to investigate patterns of TCR occurrence. The later analysis used no new phenotypic data to find candidate immune exposures, relying instead on TCR beta sequences and their occurrence across donors. In an earlier analysis of more than 550 of the donors, high-throughput TCR beta sequencing was used to judge whether each TCR beta V gene segment behaved as functional or pseudogenic. Donor age, sex, ethnicity and CMV serostatus were compiled together with the repertoire data. In a later genetic analysis, genome-wide SNP genotypes for about three fifths of the roughly 670 donors were used, and that subset was treated as a discovery cohort. All discovery cohort repertoires had been generated using a single sequencing platform. Both class I and class II loci were covered by HLA typing, at four-digit resolution. The number of typed donors differed by locus: about 629-630 for A, B, C, DRB1 and DQB1; approximately 540 for DQA1; around 610 for DPA1; and some 450 for DPB1. Because of strong linkage in the cohort, five DR-DQ haplotypes were treated as single units for association and clustering. Among almost 400 genotyped donors of the cohort, an average of about 240,000 unique TCR beta nucleotide sequences were sequenced per donor, 15% to 20% of them non-productive. Results the study describes overall, beyond this receptor: When HLA alleles, especially DR and DQ, strongly co-occurred, TCR associations were difficult to assign to individual alleles. At a false discovery rate of 0.05, a later analysis linked some 18,000 TCR beta sequences to specific HLA alleles. A later analysis found that HLA-associated TCR beta chains were more clonally expanded and had lower generation probabilities than equally common non-associated chains. Cytomegalovirus status was reported to be diagnosed by the classifier with high specificity and sensitivity in both the original and validation cohorts. HLA typing was unavailable for some donors at each locus, so association tests used only the typed subset. A total of fewer than 200 TCR beta chains were listed by the study as associated with cytomegalovirus. Compared with the 666-donor mean, donors in an Asian-associated ancestry cluster had fewer N-insertions in productive TCRs, according to a later genetic analysis. A cluster of highly shared sequence variants was judged likely to be a technical artifact of the sequencing pipeline. Linkage disequilibrium might explain the correlated functional status among segregating V segments, but an unknown experimental factor could not be ruled out. It was suggested by the authors that the approach could potentially be generalized to other disease states and immunological phenotypes. In this cohort, only TCR beta chains were sequenced, and detectable features were limited by the absence of alpha or paired-chain data. A further reported finding was that TCR beta sequences accurately predicted the HLA-A and HLA-B alleles for most subjects in the first cohort. Around 16 rarely observed V segments, including chromosome 9 orphons, were excluded from the earlier analysis of several hundred of the donors because counts were too low. In a later analysis, most CMV-associated TCR beta chains were found to appear HLA-restricted, with HLA associations seemingly driven largely by CMV exposure. The presence/absence analyses assumed that sequencing depth was roughly uniform across donors, and that assumption may not be true. For the cohort, immune exposure information was limited to CMV serostatus. A few of the identified cytomegalovirus-associated TCR beta chains were confirmed in vitro to be specific for cytomegalovirus antigens. The 87-base-pair reads could not distinguish some IMGT-functional V segments, including TRBV6-2 and TRBV6-3, so those segments were excluded. Several of the top co-occurrence clusters appeared to be linked to parvovirus B19, influenza, CMV and Epstein-Barr virus, according to a later analysis. According to a later analysis, TCR association rates differed among HLA loci, with DRB1 alleles showing the most associated TCRs and HLA-C alleles showing the fewest. In an earlier analysis of roughly 560 of the donors, most TCR beta V segments were observed in productive rearrangements about 90% or about 30% of the time, broadly matching IMGT annotations. An association between a missense DCLRE1C variant and V-gene and J-gene trimming of TCR beta chains was found in a later genetic analysis and replicated in an independent cohort. Most TCR sequences were observed very rarely across donors, whereas some public TCRs were present in many individuals.

According to the germline V gene, CDR1 reads LGHNA and CDR2 reads YSLEER. The CDR3 holds 15 amino acids from the cysteine to the phenylalanine. Only the CDR3 DNA is retained, 45 bases long and in frame from the first base. The junction shows trimming of 3 bases on V and 4 bases on J, and the gene matches do not reach 7 bases of it. Sequencing used PBMCs. This TCR derives from a man aged 18-30 years in good health and CMV-seropositive. The chain links TRBV4-3 with TRBJ2-7; 9 junctional bases match TRBD2. The DNA sequence is given as TGCGCCAGCAGCCAGCTAGCGGGATCGGGGTACGAGCAGTACTTC. This codes for CASSQLAGSGYEQYF.